This T cell receptor beta chain was obtained from a study of blood T cell repertoires in COVID-19. Study background: From T cells, B-cell-depleted T cells, or PBMCs came the material, which was cDNA or gDNA.

How the authors handled the data: Amplification of reference gene primers was used by the study to estimate nucleated cell counts. Profiling relied on immunoSEQ multiplex PCR, and the TCRdb table lists in-frame clones only, not all of them. From that table come the V and J calls and clone size; the DNA was used to work out D and trimming. The sample yields about 210,000 clones, about 90% seen once. This CDR3 spans 13 amino acids. CDR1 is SGHRS, CDR2 YFSETQ, per germline. V shed 6 bases, J shed 10 bases, and the junction held 10 bases outside the gene matches. The receptor's source is a man aged 25 to 40 with acute or convalescent COVID-19. The sequenced sample consisted of peripheral blood. The genes are TRBV5-1 and TRBJ1-2; the match to TRBD1 covers 9 bases. Here the CDR3 reads CASKNPNRGLYTF. Written as DNA, the CDR3 is TGCGCCAGCAAAAATCCGAACAGGGGGCTCTACACCTTC.